Each of the 21 T cell receptor beta chains below was sequenced from the same sample in a study of OX40 agonist ivuxolimab in advanced cancers. The assay was immunoSEQ multiplex PCR, and TCRdb's table has in-frame clones only and misses some. The table has roughly 69,000 clones, about 89% seen once. Specimen: CD4+ or CD8+ T cells sorted from blood, collected in a trial of the OX40 agonist ivuxolimab. The receptors were sampled from an adult with an advanced solid tumor such as melanoma, head and neck, liver or kidney cancer.

The V call is TRBV14, the J call TRBJ1-2; unclear D gene. Germline lookup yields CDR1 SGHDN and CDR2 FVKESK. The CDR3 has 13 amino acids. The V end was cut by 1 base, the J end by 4 bases, with 7 bases between. In DNA, the CDR3 is TGTGCCAGCAGCCAAGTTCAGTTCTATGGCTACACCTTC. Amino acid sequence: CASSQVQFYGYTF.

J is TRBJ2-5 and V is TRBV7-2, with 11 positions matching TRBD2. The CDR3 runs to 14 residues. The germline CDR1 and CDR2 sequences are SGHTA and FQGNSA. J lost 4 bases, V lost 5 bases, and 3 bases had no gene match. The CDR3 is CASSALAGGETQYF. The CDR3, as DNA: TGTGCCAGCAGCGCTCTAGCGGGAGGAGAGACCCAGTACTTC.

This chain joins TRBV13 and TRBJ1-1, with a tentative D call TRBD1 (6 bases). CDR3 length equals 12 residues. Trimming shortened V by 5 bases and J by 8 bases, and 12 bases separated the two germline ends. Germline CDR1 PRHDT, CDR2 FYEKMQ (reference sequence). This CDR3 reads CASSQGTEEAFF. In DNA form, the CDR3 reads TGTGCCAGCAGCCAGGGGACGGAAGAAGCTTTCTTT.

As for this clone: The junction and the germline gene differ at one end; a read error may be behind it. V gene TRBV7-7 combines with J gene TRBJ2-2, with 9 bases lining up with TRBD2. Germline-derived CDR1 and CDR2 are SSHAT and FNYEAQ (reference sequence). CDR3 length: 17 amino acids. The CDR3 loop reads CASSLLPSGKYTGELFF. The CDR3 DNA follows: TGTGCTAGCAGCCTACTCCCTAGCGGGAAATACACCGGGGAGCTGTTTTTT.

The genes are TRBV9 and TRBJ2-7; D is perhaps TRBD1 or TRBD2 (5 bases each). The germline CDR1 and CDR2 sequences are SGDLS and YYNGEE. V dropped 7 bases and J dropped 0 bases, with 14 bases sitting between them. There are 14 residues in the CDR3. Written as DNA, the CDR3 is TGTGCCAGCGGGGGACGTTTGAGCTCCTACGAGCAGTACTTC. Its protein is CASGGRLSSYEQYF.

This clone was detected only once. This chain uses TRBV27 with TRBJ2-3; D call uncertain. The V and J ends lost 2 bases and 3 bases respectively, with 12 bases between them. Germline lookup yields CDR1 MNHEY and CDR2 SMNVEV (reference sequence). The CDR3 loop spans 15 amino acids. This chain's CDR3 is CASSLRITRTDTQYF. The CDR3 bases are TGTGCCAGCAGTTTACGAATTACAAGGACAGATACGCAGTATTTT.

The V gene is TRBV6-5, the J gene TRBJ1-1; a weak D match, TRBD1 (6 bases). Germline V lookup: CDR1 MNHEY, CDR2 SVGAGI. V lost 6 bases, J lost 1 base, and 15 bases lay in between. The CDR3 length is 15 residues. CDR3 sequence: CASRPSGARNTEAFF. The CDR3, as DNA: TGTGCCAGCAGGCCATCAGGGGCGAGGAACACTGAAGCTTTCTTT.

J is TRBJ2-5 and V is TRBV25-1; weak D call: TRBD2 (6 bases). Germline CDR1 MGHDK, CDR2 SYGVNS. The CDR3 totals 15 residues. Trimming removed 6 bases from V and 7 bases from J, with 21 bases in between. This CDR3 reads CASRGLSGVGGTQYF. The CDR3 DNA is TGTGCCAGCAGGGGTCTATCGGGGGTGGGAGGGACCCAGTACTTC.

Worth noting for this clone: Other nucleotide sequences from this sample produce the same CDR3. The J gene is TRBJ2-3, the V gene TRBV29-1; 9 bases agree with TRBD1. After removal of 2 bases from V and 3 bases from J, the junction contained 9 bases not matched to a gene. The CDR3 consists of 16 residues. Germline V gives CDR1 SQVTM, CDR2 ANQGSEA. Here the CDR3 reads CSVELPGQGKTDTQYF. The CDR3 region has the DNA TGCAGCGTTGAATTGCCGGGACAGGGAAAAACAGATACGCAGTATTTT.

The genes are TRBV18 and TRBJ2-1; D is ambiguous. This CDR3 has 15 residues. The V gene's germline CDR1 is KGHSH and CDR2 LQKENI. V lost 3 bases and J lost 0, with 9 bases in between. CDR3 protein: CASSPRESSYNEQFF. DNA for the CDR3: TGTGCCAGCTCACCTAGAGAGAGCTCCTACAATGAGCAGTTCTTC. Variable domain in full (rest from reference TRBV18 and TRBJ2-1): NAGVMQNPRHLVRRRGQEARLRCSPMKGHSHVYWYRQLPEEGLKFMVYLQKENIIDESGMPKERFSAEFPKEGPSILRIQQVVRGDSAAYFCASSPRESSYNEQFFGPGTRLTVL.

The CDR3 sequence: CASSLSYGNEQYF. In DNA, the CDR3 is TGCGCCAGCAGCTTGAGTTACGGCAACGAGCAGTACTTC. This chain links TRBV5-1 with TRBJ2-7; D remains unclear. The CDR3 runs 13 residues. The V gene lost 1 base and the J gene lost 5 bases, with 10 bases spanning the gap. From germline, CDR1 is SGHRS and CDR2 YFSETQ.

The J gene is TRBJ1-4, the V gene TRBV19; tentative D call: TRBD1 (5 bases). V was clipped by 7 bases and J by 3 bases, with 15 bases between them. The CDR3 loop spans 15 amino acids. Germline loops: CDR1 LNHDA, CDR2 SQIVND (reference sequence). This CDR3 reads CASKARDFSNEKLFF. CDR3 coding DNA: TGTGCCAGTAAGGCCCGGGACTTCTCTAATGAAAAACTGTTTTTT.

The chain has TRBV2 and TRBJ2-5, with D possibly matching TRBD2 (5 bases). Trimming shortened V by 6 bases and J by 5 bases, and 22 bases separated the two germline ends. The germline V gene encodes CDR1 SNHLY and CDR2 FYNNEI. The CDR3 has 16 residues. CDR3 residues: CASRTMAIPKMETQYF. The CDR3 region has the DNA TGTGCCAGCAGGACTATGGCGATCCCCAAAATGGAGACCCAGTACTTC.

This clone was seen only once. Sequence at one end of the junction differs from germline and may be a read error. The chain recombines TRBV7-7 with TRBJ2-1, with D maybe TRBD2 (5 bases). Germline V lookup: CDR1 SSHAT, CDR2 FNYEAQ (reference sequence). This CDR3 spans 18 amino acids. CDR3 DNA sequence: TGTGCTAGCAGCTTAGCGCCAAGTGGCGGGCAATTTGGGGATGAGCAGTTCTTC. Protein: CASSLAPSGGQFGDEQFF.

The chain has TRBV6-4 and TRBJ2-7; no firm D call. Trimming removed 5 bases from V and 5 bases from J, with 7 bases in between. This CDR3 spans 11 amino acids. CDR1 is MRHNA and CDR2 is SNTAGT in the germline V gene. CDR3 sequence (DNA): TGTGCCAGCAGTCCAATACACGAGCAGTACGTC. Encoded protein: CASSPIHEQYV.

J is TRBJ2-2 and V is TRBV4-1; 8 bases fit TRBD2. CDR1 is MGHRA, CDR2 YSYEKL, per germline. The CDR3 covers 17 residues. V shed 0 bases, J shed 3 bases, and the junction held 6 bases outside the gene matches. The CDR3 is CASSQDPAGEYTGELFF. The CDR3 DNA sequence: TGCGCCAGCAGCCAAGATCCAGCGGGGGAGTACACCGGGGAGCTGTTTTTT.

CDR3 region: CASSIAGAGELFF. CDR3 bases: TGTGCCAGTAGTATAGCGGGGGCCGGGGAGCTGTTTTTT. The chain recombines TRBV19 with TRBJ2-2; maybe TRBD2 (6 bases). CDR1 LNHDA and CDR2 SQIVND come from the germline V gene (reference sequence). The V and J ends lost 1 base and 6 bases respectively, with 6 bases between them. The CDR3 loop spans 13 amino acids.

The chain links TRBV9 to TRBJ1-5; no firm D call. V lost 4 bases and J lost 0, with 8 bases in between. The germline gives CDR1 SGDLS, CDR2 YYNGEE. This CDR3 region has 14 residues. The CDR3 DNA reads as TGTGCCAGCAGCCCGGACGGTAGCAATCAGCCCCAGCATTTT. Its protein is CASSPDGSNQPQHF.

The genes are TRBV21-1 and TRBJ1-2; the D segment call TRBD1 is taken from the table without a DNA check. TRBV21-1 has pseudogene status. CDR3 length equals 16 residues. CDR3 nucleotides: TGTGCCAGCAGCAAAAAGAACCTTAAGGGGTACGACGGCTACACCTTC. It codes for CASSKKNLKGYDGYTF.

The chain has TRBV5-1 and TRBJ2-2; 11 bases are a match to TRBD2. The germline CDR1 and CDR2 sequences are SGHRS and YFSETQ. The CDR3 extends over 15 amino acids. After removal of 2 bases from V and 6 bases from J, the junction contained 3 bases not matched to a gene. In DNA, the CDR3 is TGCGCCAGCAGCTTTAGCGGGGGGGCCCCCGGGGAGCTGTTTTTT. It codes for CASSFSGGAPGELFF.

The rearrangement links TRBV15 to TRBJ2-1, with 9 nucleotides matching TRBD2. From germline, CDR1 is LNHNV and CDR2 YYDKDF (reference sequence). V lost 7 bases, J lost 7 bases, and 8 bases stayed unmatched. This CDR3 region has 14 residues. CDR3 in amino acids: CATKTSGSGNEQFF. CDR3 sequence (DNA): TGTGCCACCAAGACTAGCGGAAGTGGAAATGAGCAGTTCTTC.